This T cell receptor (beta chain) was documented in a study of cytomegalovirus exposure and HLA in healthy donors. The junction had 1 base not matched to a gene; V was cut back by 0 bases and J by 2 bases. CDR3 length: 15 amino acids. CDR1 and CDR2 (germline): MNHEY, SVGAGI. The PCR had 60 Vbeta and 13 Jbeta primers. Clones were read by immunoSEQ multiplex PCR, and TCRdb kept only the in-frame ones, dropping some. The repertoire holds approximately 90,000 clones, with around 8% as singletons. Concerning this clone itself: Its antigen is unidentified. Other DNA sequences in this sample translate to the same CDR3.

Study results and caveats: The authors reported that TCR beta sequences could predict HLA-A and HLA-B alleles. These predictions were accurate for most subjects in the first cohort. Exclusion applied to some V segments, including TRBV6-2 and TRBV6-3, as they were indistinguishable.

The sample was PBMCs. This TCR derives from a man aged 50 or older in good health and CMV-seronegative. The chain is built from TRBV6-5 and TRBJ2-7; 10 nucleotides agree with TRBD2. Written as DNA, the CDR3 is TGTGCCAGCAGTTACTCCCTAGCGGGAGCCTACGAGCAGTACTTC. It translates to CASSYSLAGAYEQYF.